These 32 T cell receptor beta chains share one sample of origin, sequenced in a study of T-cell reconstitution after alpha-beta-depleted transplantation in children. A TCRbeta library incorporating unique molecular identifiers was prepared. TCRdb re-called the PCR reads through MiXCR, storing one row per CDR3 protein. The sample consists of around 600,000 distinct CDR3 sequences, approximately 15% of them appearing once. The sequencing used PBMCs from the stem cell graft donor, collected from the stem cell graft. All receptors come from a human donor who donated a stem cell graft to a child with acute myeloid leukemia.

This clonotype was counted at least ten times. The genes are TRBV5-5 and TRBJ1-5, with no clear D. The CDR3 is 14 amino acids. In germline, CDR1 is SGHKS, CDR2 YYEKEE (reference sequence). V was trimmed by 1 base and J by 0 bases, leaving 5 bases between them. The CDR3 DNA is TGTGCCAGCAGCTTGAGGGATAGCAATCAGCCCCAGCATTTT. Encoded protein: CASSLRDSNQPQHF. Supplemented by reference TRBV5-5 and TRBJ1-5, the full variable domain reads DAGVTQSPTHLIKTRGQQVTLRCSPISGHKSVSWYQQVLGQGPQFIFQYYEKEERGRGNFPDRFSARQFPNYSSELNVNALLLGDSALYLCASSLRDSNQPQHFGDGTRLSIL.

This clonotype has ten or more counts. CDR3 coding DNA: TGTGCCAGCAGCTACGGACAGGCGAACACTGAAGCTTTCTTT. It codes for CASSYGQANTEAFF. This rearrangement joins TRBV12-3 or TRBV12-4 to TRBJ1-1, with 7 bases fitting TRBD1. V shed 6 bases and J 1 base; nucleotides not matched to a gene: 5. The length of the CDR3 is 14 residues.

The chain is built from TRBV3-1 and TRBJ1-5; unclear D gene. V lost 3 bases, J lost 1 base, and 7 bases lay in between. The germline V gene has CDR1 LGHDT and CDR2 YNNKEL (reference sequence). The CDR3 is 14 amino acids. The CDR3 coding sequence is TGTGCCAGCAGCCAGTCGGGAAGCAATCAGCCCCAGCATTTT. Translating gives CASSQSGSNQPQHF.

This clonotype was observed many times. The V call is TRBV6-5, the J call TRBJ1-5; 8 bases match TRBD1. The CDR3 sequence is 14 residues long. CDR1 and CDR2 from the germline V gene are MNHEY and SVGAGI. With V trimmed by 4 bases and J by 1 base, 0 bases remained unmatched. The CDR3 reads CASSWTGSNQPQHF. CDR3 nucleotides: TGTGCCAGCAGTTGGACAGGGAGCAATCAGCCCCAGCATTTT.

This clonotype was recorded once. The V and J genes are TRBV2 and TRBJ2-5, with D unresolved. This CDR3 contains 15 residues. Trimming left V 1 base short and J 4 bases short, with 13 bases between. CDR1 is SNHLY and CDR2 is FYNNEI in the germline V gene. DNA for the CDR3: TGTGCCAGCAGTGAAGAAGTTGGGTGGATAGAGACCCAGTACTTC. This sequence encodes CASSEEVGWIETQYF.

The rearrangement uses TRBV2 and TRBJ2-2, with a tentative D call TRBD1 (6 bases). This CDR3 has 15 residues. Trimming took off 8 bases at V and 0 bases at J, with 13 bases between the two ends. Germline CDR1 SNHLY, CDR2 FYNNEI. The CDR3, as DNA: TGTGCCAGCGTAGGACAGCAGACGAACACCGGGGAGCTGTTTTTT. It yields the protein CASVGQQTNTGELFF.

This clonotype has just a few counts. J is TRBJ1-3 and V is TRBV7-2; 7 positions match TRBD1. V lost 4 bases, J lost 0 bases, and 3 bases stayed unmatched. The CDR3 is 15 amino acids. Per the germline V gene, CDR1 is SGHTA and CDR2 is FQGNSA. The CDR3 region has the DNA TGTGCCAGCAGCTATCGACAGGGCTCTGGAAACACCATATATTTT. Translation gives CASSYRQGSGNTIYF.

This sequence joins TRBV12-3 or TRBV12-4 and TRBJ1-1; D is unclear. Trimming shortened V by 7 bases and J by 2 bases, and 14 bases separated the two germline ends. The CDR3 covers 14 residues. For the CDR3, the DNA is TGTGCCAGCACCACCGGACTGTATAACACTGAAGCTTTCTTT. This sequence encodes CASTTGLYNTEAFF.

In this sample, this clonotype turned up a few times. CDR3 protein: CSASAAGTGANEQFF. The CDR3 nucleotides read TGCAGTGCTAGCGCCGCCGGGACAGGGGCCAATGAGCAGTTCTTC. The V and J genes are TRBV20-1 and TRBJ2-1; TRBD1 matches 10 bases. Germline CDR1 is DFQATT and CDR2 is SNEGSKA (reference sequence). The ends lost 3 bases at V and 6 bases at J; junction bases unmatched: 8. The CDR3 is 15 residues long.

This clonotype was recorded at least ten times. The V gene is TRBV7-2, the J gene TRBJ2-1; D is undetermined. V gave up 5 bases and J gave up 6 bases, with 8 bases separating them. Germline V lookup: CDR1 SGHTA, CDR2 FQGNSA. The CDR3 runs to 12 residues. CDR3 sequence (DNA): TGTGCCAGCAGCCCACCGCGCAATGAGCAGTTCTTC. It yields the protein CASSPPRNEQFF.

The CDR3 coding sequence is TGTGCCAGCAGTGAATCACCGGGACAGGGGAACACTGAAGCTTTCTTT. Protein: CASSESPGQGNTEAFF. The rearrangement joins TRBV6-1 to TRBJ1-1; 9 nucleotides agree with TRBD1. Looked up from germline, CDR1 is MNHNS and CDR2 is SASEGT. Trimming at V came to 2 bases and at J to 1 base, leaving 5 bases not matched to a gene. CDR3 size: 16 residues.

This clonotype was seen a handful of times. The V call is TRBV11-3, the J call TRBJ2-2; no reliable D call. Germline V gives CDR1 SGHNT, CDR2 YENEEA. The CDR3 loop spans 15 amino acids. The V end was cut by 5 bases, the J end by 7 bases, with 17 bases between. This CDR3 is CASSRDTLEGGELFF. For the CDR3, the DNA is TGTGCCAGCAGCCGCGACACTCTTGAAGGCGGGGAGCTGTTTTTT.

This chain connects TRBV7-2 to TRBJ2-7; no definite D call. The CDR3 is 12 amino acids. The germline gives CDR1 SGHTA, CDR2 FQGNSA. Trimming shortened V by 1 base and J by 6 bases, and 7 bases separated the two germline ends. CDR3 sequence: CASSLVVAEQYF. The DNA of the CDR3 is TGTGCCAGCAGCTTAGTAGTTGCCGAGCAGTACTTC. The full variable domain, with the rest looked up from reference TRBV7-2 and TRBJ2-7, is GAGVSQSPSNKVTEKGKDVELRCDPISGHTALYWYRQSLGQGLEFLIYFQGNSAPDKSGLPSDRFSAERTGGSVSTLTIQRTQQEDSAVYLCASSLVVAEQYFGPGTRLTVT.

This chain connects TRBV7-3 to TRBJ2-1; perhaps TRBD1 as D (6 bases). CDR1 is SGHTA and CDR2 is FQGTGA in the germline V gene. The CDR3 has 18 amino acids. The ends were cut back, 5 bases at V and 5 bases at J, with 25 bases in the middle. The CDR3 nucleotides read TGTGCCAGCAGCGCACGCCCGCTACAGGGAAGCTTTAACAATGAGCAGTTCTTC. As protein: CASSARPLQGSFNNEQFF.

The V gene is TRBV28, the J gene TRBJ1-1; 10 nucleotides agree with TRBD1. This CDR3 is 13 amino acids long. V dropped 3 bases and J dropped 11; count of bases not matched to a gene: 6. Per germline, CDR1 MDHEN and CDR2 SYDVKM. The CDR3 sequence is CASSFGTGAPAFF. CDR3 nucleotides: TGTGCCAGCAGTTTCGGGACAGGGGCCCCGGCTTTCTTT.

The rearrangement joins TRBV29-1 to TRBJ2-7; no clear D gene. Trimming removed 5 bases at V and 0 bases at J, with 8 bases between. The CDR3 is 12 amino acids. Looked up from germline, CDR1 is SQVTM and CDR2 is ANQGSEA. The CDR3 spells CSVLAVSYEQYF. The CDR3 DNA sequence: TGCAGCGTTCTTGCAGTCTCCTACGAGCAGTACTTC.

This clonotype was seen a few times. J is TRBJ1-6 and V is TRBV14; D uncertain. CDR3 length: 13 residues. CDR1 is SGHDN, CDR2 FVKESK, per germline. Trimming shortened V by 1 base and J by 9 bases, and 7 bases separated the two germline ends. This chain's CDR3 is CASSQGPGSPLHF. The CDR3 nucleotides read TGTGCCAGCAGCCAAGGCCCCGGTTCACCCCTCCACTTT.

This clonotype has ten or more counts. The chain combines TRBV20-1 with TRBJ1-3; no firm D call. The ends were cut back, 7 bases at V and 8 bases at J, with 12 bases in the middle. The CDR3 loop spans 11 amino acids. Germline V gene lookup returns CDR1 DFQATT and CDR2 SNEGSKA (reference sequence). The CDR3 sequence is CSVDADDTIYF. In DNA, the CDR3 is TGCAGTGTCGACGCGGACGACACCATATATTTT.

On this clonotype itself: One base away lies a much larger clone, so this may be a sequencing read error. The CDR3 region is CASSYSLIGRELFF. The CDR3 DNA sequence: TGTGCCAGCAGTTACTCCCTCATTGGCCGGGAGCTGTTTTTT. This chain uses TRBV6-5 with TRBJ2-2; no reliable D call. The V end lost 0 bases, the J end lost 9 bases, and 11 bases lay between the germline ends. The CDR3 contains 14 residues. CDR1 is MNHEY, CDR2 SVGAGI, per germline.

J is TRBJ2-1 and V is TRBV2; D is undetermined. CDR1 SNHLY and CDR2 FYNNEI come from the germline V gene. V shed 0 bases and J shed 2 bases, with 17 bases lying between them. This CDR3 region has 18 residues. The CDR3 sequence is CASSEALGAGGPYNEQFF. The CDR3 DNA sequence: TGTGCCAGCAGTGAAGCGCTGGGCGCCGGTGGCCCCTACAATGAGCAGTTCTTC.

Regarding this clonotype: Its ends do not fully match the called genes, so a read error is possible. The genes are TRBV7-6 and TRBJ2-7; TRBD1 is a possible D gene (6 bases). The CDR3 contains 16 residues. Germline CDR1 SGHVS, CDR2 FNYEAQ. The CDR3 DNA reads as TGTGCCAGCAGCCAGAACGGTGAGGGGGTGTTGGACGACCAGTACTTC. Encoded protein: CASSQNGEGVLDDQYF.

V is TRBV20-1 and J is TRBJ1-5, with 9 bases matching TRBD1. V gave up 5 bases and J gave up 0 bases; unmatched junction bases: 14. Germline V CDR1 and CDR2: DFQATT, SNEGSKA (reference sequence). CDR3 length: 18 amino acids. The CDR3 here is CSASDTGGRPYSNQPQHF. The CDR3 DNA is TGCAGTGCTTCCGATACAGGGGGCCGTCCTTATAGCAATCAGCCCCAGCATTTT.

The chain couples TRBV6-2 or TRBV6-3 to TRBJ2-2, with no clear D. CDR3 size: 15 residues. Germline V gene lookup returns CDR1 MNHEY and CDR2 SVGEGT. With 2 bases removed from V and 1 base from J, the gap between germline ends came to 8 bases. CDR3 region: CASSYRRWNTGELFF. The CDR3 coding sequence is TGTGCCAGCAGTTACAGGAGATGGAACACCGGGGAGCTGTTTTTT.

This clonotype was counted ten times or more. A junction boundary mismatches the germline segment, possibly from a read error. The CDR3 bases are TGTGCCAGCAGTGGAGCTACAGATACGCAGTATTTT. This encodes CASSGATDTQYF. This chain joins TRBV5-1 and TRBJ2-3, with D uncertain. CDR3 length: 12 residues. CDR1 is SGHRS and CDR2 is YFSETQ in the germline V gene.

This clonotype appeared a few times. The genes are TRBV2 and TRBJ2-5, with 11 bases matching TRBD2. CDR1 is SNHLY and CDR2 is FYNNEI in the germline V gene. This CDR3 is built from 15 residues. Trimming at V came to 1 base and at J to 4 bases, leaving 2 bases not matched to a gene. CDR3 coding DNA: TGTGCCAGCAGTGAAGGACTAGCGGGGCCAGAGACCCAGTACTTC. Translated, it gives CASSEGLAGPETQYF.

The CDR3, as DNA: TGTGCCAGCAGCTTGCCCAACAGTTGGTCTGGTGGGGAGACCCAGTACTTC. Translating gives CASSLPNSWSGGETQYF. This chain connects TRBV7-9 to TRBJ2-5; no definite D call. The CDR3 is 17 residues long. Germline CDR1 SEHNR, CDR2 FQNEAQ (reference sequence). V was cut by 3 bases and J by 5 bases, with 22 bases left in between.

This clonotype showed up just a few times. The genes are TRBV24-1 and TRBJ2-1; TRBD2 matches at 10 bases. The germline V gene encodes CDR1 KGHDR and CDR2 SFDVKD. Losses at the gene ends were 0 bases for V and 0 bases for J; bases not matched to a gene: 10. The CDR3 runs 20 residues. CDR3 in DNA: TGTGCCACCAGTGATTTGGTAGCGGGGGGACACGTGAGCTCCTACAATGAGCAGTTCTTC. It specifies CATSDLVAGGHVSSYNEQFF.

The V gene is TRBV10-3, the J gene TRBJ2-3, with D tentatively TRBD1 (6 bases). This CDR3 spans 16 amino acids. Trimming cost V 6 bases and J 2 bases, with 18 bases left between them. The germline CDR1 and CDR2 sequences are ENHRY and SYGVKD. CDR3 protein: CAIRAGRGGFTDTQYF. In DNA form, the CDR3 reads TGTGCCATCAGAGCCGGCAGGGGTGGGTTCACAGATACGCAGTATTTT.

This clonotype appeared a few times. The J gene is TRBJ2-7, the V gene TRBV10-3, with D tentatively TRBD1 or TRBD2 (5 bases each). The CDR3 loop spans 15 amino acids. From germline, CDR1 is ENHRY and CDR2 SYGVKD. Trimming left V 2 bases short and J 5 bases short, with 16 bases between. The CDR3 loop is CAISEPGAKGHEQYV. DNA for the CDR3: TGTGCCATCAGTGAGCCCGGGGCGAAGGGCCACGAGCAGTACGTC.

The chain carries TRBV12-3 or TRBV12-4 and TRBJ2-7; 9 positions agree with TRBD1. The CDR3 has 15 amino acids. V dropped 4 bases and J dropped 4; count of bases not matched to a gene: 8. The DNA for the CDR3 is TGTGCCAGCAGTTCCGGACAGGGGCTTGTATACGAGCAGTACTTC. Encoded protein: CASSSGQGLVYEQYF.

The chain recombines TRBV25-1 with TRBJ2-2; D unresolved. This CDR3 contains 15 residues. V lost 5 bases and J lost 7, with 17 bases in between. Germline V gene sequence: CDR1 MGHDK, CDR2 SYGVNS. The CDR3 reads CASSQSVGVNGELFF. Here the CDR3 DNA reads TGTGCCAGCAGTCAAAGTGTTGGGGTTAACGGGGAGCTGTTTTTT.

This clonotype was seen repeatedly, ten times or more. The V and J genes are TRBV20-1 and TRBJ2-3; D is unresolved. This CDR3 has 10 amino acids. Germline CDR1 reads DFQATT; CDR2 reads SNEGSKA (reference sequence). The V end was cut by 1 base, the J end by 8 bases, with 4 bases between. This chain's CDR3 is CSARATTQYF. In DNA form, the CDR3 reads TGCAGTGCTAGAGCAACTACGCAGTATTTT.